This is a list of T cell receptor beta chains from one sample in a study of shared clonotypes between healthy human individuals. Some clones are missing from TCRdb's copy, which holds only in-frame ones; the method was immunoSEQ multiplex PCR. The table shows about 820,000 clones, with about 91% occurring only once. Input material: naive CD8+ T cells sorted from blood. The receptors stem from a young man in good health. Both conserved end residues are part of each CDR3. D genes are given only for firm matches. Part of the rows lack a size; the others show once, few, many or a class for expanded clones.

>TRBV11-2|.|.|TRBJ2-2
CASRLEPTWDLRANTGELFF
TGTGCCAGCAGATTAGAGCCGACCTGGGATTTGCGCGCGAACACCGGGGAGCTGTTTTTT
>TRBV4-1|.|.|TRBJ2-6
CASSQVASGANVLTF
TGCGCCAGCAGCCAAGTTGCCTCTGGGGCCAACGTCCTGACTTTC
>TRBV5-1|.|.|TRBJ2-3
CASSLEADTQYF
TGCGCCAGCAGTTTGGAGGCAGATACGCAGTATTTT
>TRBV29-1|.|.|TRBJ2-3
CGAGRTDTQYF
TGCGGGGCGGGACGCACAGATACGCAGTATTTT
>TRBV7-2|.|TRBD1|TRBJ1-5
CASSLMGQGVNQPQHF
TGTGCCAGCAGCTTGATGGGACAGGGGGTCAATCAGCCCCAGCATTTT
>TRBV9|.|TRBD2|TRBJ2-1
CASSVPSGTSGRAGPYNEQFF
TGTGCCAGCAGCGTTCCGTCCGGGACTAGCGGGAGGGCCGGACCCTACAATGAGCAGTTCTTC
>TRBV25-1|.|.|TRBJ1-1
CASSDKGWYTEAFF
TGTGCCAGCAGTGATAAGGGGTGGTACACTGAAGCTTTCTTT
>TRBV9|.|TRBD1|TRBJ1-2
CASSPGTGAYGYTF
TGTGCCAGCAGCCCCGGGACAGGGGCATATGGCTACACCTTC
>TRBV27|.|TRBD1|TRBJ1-5
CASRPGQGEQPQHF
TGTGCCAGCCGACCGGGACAGGGAGAACAGCCCCAGCATTTT
>TRBV4-1|once|.|TRBJ2-7
CASSQELAYEQYF
TGCGCCAGCAGCCAAGAACTGGCCTACGAGCAGTACTTC
>TRBV7-9|.|TRBD1|TRBJ1-1
CASSLSGTGATEAFF
TGTGCCAGCAGCCTATCCGGGACAGGGGCCACTGAAGCTTTCTTT
>TRBV19|.|.|TRBJ2-7
CASSITRTGEQYF
TGTGCCAGTAGTATCACTAGGACGGGCGAGCAGTACTTC
>TRBV4-1|.|.|TRBJ2-7
CASGTIANGIYEQYF
TGCGCCAGCGGTACCATCGCTAATGGAATCTACGAGCAGTACTTC
>TRBV27|.|.|TRBJ2-1
CASSPEGREQFF
TGTGCCAGCAGTCCCGAAGGACGTGAGCAGTTCTTC
>TRBV29-1|.|.|TRBJ2-3
CSVEGLGAPLVTDTQYF
TGCAGCGTTGAAGGACTAGGTGCCCCACTCGTCACAGATACGCAGTATTTT
>TRBV6-5|.|.|TRBJ1-4
CASSYSRTTEKLFF
TGTGCCAGCAGTTACTCGAGGACAACTGAAAAACTGTTTTTT
>TRBV10-3|.|TRBD2|TRBJ2-3
CAISESGTSGSTDTQYF
TGTGCCATCAGTGAGTCTGGGACTAGCGGGAGCACAGATACGCAGTATTTT
>TRBV7-2|.|.|TRBJ2-1
CASSLVRQGLARNYNEQFF
TGTGCCAGCAGCTTAGTTCGCCAGGGGCTAGCGAGAAACTACAATGAGCAGTTCTTC
>TRBV11-3|.|TRBD2|TRBJ2-1
CASSSTSAVYNEQFF
TGTGCCAGCAGCTCCACTAGCGCGGTATACAATGAGCAGTTCTTC
>TRBV19|.|TRBD2|TRBJ2-1
CASSIAGGPRDEQFF
TGTGCCAGTAGTATAGCGGGAGGTCCTAGGGATGAGCAGTTCTTC
>TRBV27|.|.|TRBJ2-5
CASTASYQETQYF
TGTGCCAGCACGGCGAGTTACCAAGAGACCCAGTACTTC
>TRBV5-1|.|.|TRBJ2-2
CASSPRSSNTGELFF
TGCGCCAGCAGCCCAAGGAGTAGTAACACCGGGGAGCTGTTTTTT
>TRBV28|.|TRBD1|TRBJ1-3
CASSAPGTGADGNTIYF
TGTGCCAGCAGCGCACCTGGGACAGGGGCGGACGGAAACACCATATATTTT
>TRBV14|.|.|TRBJ2-1
CASSHGQALYNEQFF
TGTGCCAGCAGCCACGGCCAGGCCCTTTACAATGAGCAGTTCTTC
>TRBV10-1|.|TRBD2|TRBJ2-2
CASSDPTSGENTGELFF
TGCGCCAGCAGTGACCCGACTAGCGGGGAAAACACCGGGGAGCTGTTTTTT
>TRBV6-4|.|TRBD1|TRBJ2-3
CASRQGESDTQYF
TGTGCCAGCAGGCAGGGGGAGTCAGATACGCAGTATTTT
>TRBV11-2|.|.|TRBJ2-1
CASSPAGSSYNEQFF
TGTGCCAGCAGTCCAGCCGGAAGCTCCTACAATGAGCAGTTCTTC
>TRBV7-8|.|.|TRBJ2-1
CASSLDRRPYNEQFF
TGTGCCAGCAGCTTAGACAGGAGGCCTTACAATGAGCAGTTCTTC
>TRBV15|.|.|TRBJ2-7
CATSRAETYEQYF
TGTGCCACCAGCAGAGCTGAAACCTACGAGCAGTACTTC
>TRBV4-1|.|.|TRBJ2-1
CASSPERGNEQFF
TGCGCCAGCAGCCCAGAGAGGGGCAATGAGCAGTTCTTC
>TRBV6-5|.|.|TRBJ2-7
CASSPSKGPYEQYF
TGTGCCAGCAGCCCGAGCAAGGGGCCCTACGAGCAGTACTTC